Listed here are 23 T cell receptor beta chains from one sample, sequenced in a study of blood T cell repertoires in COVID-19. This table comes from immunoSEQ multiplex PCR, and its TCRdb copy is limited to in-frame clones, with some not included. This sample has about 200,000 clones; approximately 89% occur once, and the top ten carry about 2.2%. Sequences were obtained from PBMCs or T cells enriched from blood (not recorded which). Receptors originate from a woman aged 35 to 49 with acute COVID-19.

The J gene is TRBJ2-5, the V gene TRBV7-9; tentative D call: TRBD1 (6 bases). This CDR3 contains 15 residues. The V and J ends lost 6 bases and 5 bases respectively, with 19 bases between them. Germline V lookup: CDR1 SEHNR, CDR2 FQNEAQ (reference sequence). CDR3 in amino acids: CASSKARGEGETQYF. CDR3 coding DNA: TGTGCCAGCAGTAAAGCCAGGGGTGAAGGGGAGACCCAGTACTTC.

This clone was seen a single time. The chain has TRBV27 and TRBJ1-5, with 8 nucleotides matching TRBD1. Germline V gene sequence: CDR1 MNHEY, CDR2 SMNVEV (reference sequence). The CDR3 length is 14 residues. With V trimmed by 6 bases and J by 9 bases, 10 bases remained unmatched. The DNA of the CDR3 is TGTGCCAGCAGCCGCCGGACAGGGTCGGTGCCCCAGCATTTT. This encodes CASSRRTGSVPQHF.

There are a few counts of this clone. The chain joins TRBV9 to TRBJ1-2, with D possibly being TRBD1 (5 bases). The V gene's germline CDR1 is SGDLS and CDR2 YYNGEE. There are 15 residues in the CDR3. Trimming took 3 bases from V and 6 from J, leaving 18 bases between them. In nucleotides, the CDR3 is TGTGCCAGCAGCGGGGGACTTCAAGGGGTGGATGGCTACACCTTC. Protein: CASSGGLQGVDGYTF.

The rearrangement links TRBV6-5 to TRBJ2-7; the match to TRBD1 covers 9 bases. The CDR3 spans 13 residues. The germline CDR1 and CDR2 sequences are MNHEY and SVGAGI. After removal of 6 bases from V and 1 base from J, the junction contained 1 base not matched to a gene. CDR3 loop: CASRGQGSYEQYF. Written as DNA, the CDR3 is TGTGCCAGCAGGGGACAGGGTTCCTACGAGCAGTACTTC.

This sequence joins TRBV4-1 and TRBJ1-5; D is perhaps TRBD1 (5 bases). Trimming removed 0 bases from V and 4 bases from J, with 10 bases in between. The CDR3 runs 15 residues. The germline V gene encodes CDR1 MGHRA and CDR2 YSYEKL. The CDR3, as DNA: TGCGCCAGCAGCCAAGAGGGGGGGTTTAATCAGCCCCAGCATTTT. It encodes CASSQEGGFNQPQHF.

The CDR3 loop reads CAIVCWEGEMGSSYNSPLHF. CDR3 coding DNA: TGTGCCATAGTATGTTGGGAGGGAGAGATGGGGAGCTCCTATAATTCACCCCTCCACTTT. This chain links TRBV2 with TRBJ1-6; D uncertain. The CDR3 has 20 amino acids. From germline, CDR1 is SNHLY and CDR2 FYNNEI. Trimming left V 10 bases short and J 0 bases short, with 28 bases between. Looking up the rest from reference TRBV2 and TRBJ1-6 gives the full variable domain: EPEVTQTPSHQVTQMGQEVILRCVPISNHLYFYWYRQILGQKVEFLVSFYNNEISEKSEIFDDQFSVERPDGSNFTLKIRSTKLEDSAMYFCAIVCWEGEMGSSYNSPLHFGNGTRLTVT.

The CDR3 sequence: CASSYNPDTEAFF. CDR3 coding DNA: TGTGCCAGCAGTTACAATCCGGACACTGAAGCTTTCTTT. The rearrangement joins TRBV6-5 to TRBJ1-1; D not resolved. The V end was cut by 2 bases, the J end by 3 bases, with 7 bases between. The V gene's germline CDR1 is MNHEY and CDR2 SVGAGI. CDR3 size: 13 residues.

The chain combines TRBV11-2 with TRBJ1-6; the match to TRBD1 covers 8 bases. CDR1 is SGHAT and CDR2 is FQNNGV in the germline V gene. The CDR3 extends over 15 amino acids. Trimming at V came to 4 bases and at J to 7 bases, leaving 6 bases not matched to a gene. The DNA for the CDR3 is TGTGCCAGCAGCTCCCAGGGGGCTGTAAATTCACCCCTCCACTTT. Its translation: CASSSQGAVNSPLHF.

The CDR3 DNA is TGCGCCAGCAGGGTACAGGGGATGCCAGATACGCAGTATTTT. It yields the protein CASRVQGMPDTQYF. The gene calls are TRBV5-1 and TRBJ2-3; 7 bases are shared with TRBD1. The length of the CDR3 is 14 residues. From germline, CDR1 is SGHRS and CDR2 YFSETQ. The V segment lost 5 bases and the J segment 4 bases; nucleotides outside the gene matches: 7.

V usage is TRBV19 and J usage is TRBJ2-3, with D possibly TRBD2 on 5 matching bases. Between the trimmed V and J ends, which lost 2 bases and 0 bases, there was a span of 12 bases. This CDR3 spans 16 amino acids. Per the germline V gene, CDR1 is LNHDA and CDR2 is SQIVND (reference sequence). CDR3 nucleotides: TGTGCCAGTAGTATACGTAGCAGGAGGAGCACAGATACGCAGTATTTT. This sequence encodes CASSIRSRRSTDTQYF.

The V and J genes are TRBV5-1 and TRBJ2-3; 9 nucleotides align to TRBD2. The J segment lost 0 bases and the V segment lost 7 bases, leaving 6 bases of the junction unmatched. Germline V gene lookup returns CDR1 SGHRS and CDR2 YFSETQ. CDR3 length: 15 residues. CDR3 coding DNA: TGCGCCAGCGAAGACCTAGCGGGAAGCACAGATACGCAGTATTTT. Protein product: CASEDLAGSTDTQYF.

This chain links TRBV18 with TRBJ2-3, with TRBD2 matching 11 bases. CDR1 KGHSH and CDR2 LQKENI come from the germline V gene. CDR3 length: 15 residues. The ends lost 3 bases at V and 4 bases at J; junction bases unmatched: 3. CDR3 sequence reads: CASSPALAGADTQYF. CDR3 in DNA: TGTGCCAGCTCACCCGCACTAGCGGGAGCAGATACGCAGTATTTT.

This clone showed up just a few times. The same CDR3 also results from other DNA sequences found in this sample. V is TRBV5-1 and J is TRBJ2-3, with D perhaps TRBD2 (6 bases). V was trimmed by 0 bases and J by 0 bases, leaving 8 bases between them. The CDR3 loop spans 15 amino acids. CDR1 is SGHRS, CDR2 YFSETQ, per germline. DNA for the CDR3: TGCGCCAGCAGCTTGGATGGGGGGAGCACAGATACGCAGTATTTT. It specifies CASSLDGGSTDTQYF. The full variable domain, completed using reference TRBV5-1 and TRBJ2-3, is KAGVTQTPRYLIKTRGQQVTLSCSPISGHRSVSWYQQTPGQGLQFLFEYFSETQRNKGNFPGRFSGRQFSNSRSEMNVSTLELGDSALYLCASSLDGGSTDTQYFGPGTRLTVL.

A single count supports this clone. V usage is TRBV2 and J usage is TRBJ2-3, with D possibly TRBD2 on 6 matching bases. Looked up from germline, CDR1 is SNHLY and CDR2 is FYNNEI. The V gene lost 2 bases and the J gene lost 0 bases, with 9 bases spanning the gap. CDR3 length: 15 residues. The chain's CDR3 is CASSERAGSTDTQYF. The CDR3 DNA follows: TGTGCCAGCAGTGAACGGGCGGGGAGCACAGATACGCAGTATTTT.

This sequence joins TRBV5-1 and TRBJ2-3, with 9 bases that match TRBD2. The CDR3 has 16 residues. J gave up 2 bases and V 2 bases, and 6 bases lay outside the gene matches. Germline loops: CDR1 SGHRS, CDR2 YFSETQ. The CDR3 DNA reads TGCGCCAGCAGCTTCTTGGGCGGGAGGGACACAGATACGCAGTATTTT. This encodes CASSFLGGRDTDTQYF.

The chain carries TRBV5-1 and TRBJ2-5, with a tentative D call TRBD1 (5 bases). Trimming removed 4 bases at V and 1 base at J, with 11 bases between. The CDR3 consists of 14 residues. CDR1 SGHRS and CDR2 YFSETQ come from the germline V gene. CDR3: CASSPVGAQETQYF. The CDR3 nucleotides read TGCGCCAGCAGCCCGGTAGGGGCCCAAGAGACCCAGTACTTC.

This chain connects TRBV27 to TRBJ2-2; D possibly corresponds to TRBD2 (6 bases). This CDR3 comprises 14 residues. V gave up 3 bases and J gave up 6 bases, with 11 bases separating them. Germline V lookup: CDR1 MNHEY, CDR2 SMNVEV (reference sequence). CDR3 amino acids: CASSFVGEAGELFF. The CDR3 DNA reads TGTGCCAGCAGTTTTGTAGGGGAGGCCGGGGAGCTGTTTTTT.

This rearrangement joins TRBV25-1 to TRBJ2-2; 7 bases are shared with TRBD2. V was clipped by 1 base and J by 2 bases; unmatched bases: 4. The CDR3 extends over 16 amino acids. Germline V gene lookup returns CDR1 MGHDK and CDR2 SYGVNS. The CDR3 protein is CASSELSSGNTGELFF. The CDR3 nucleotides read TGTGCCAGCAGTGAATTGTCTAGCGGAAACACCGGGGAGCTGTTTTTT.

About this clone itself: Its ends do not fully match the called genes, so a read error is possible. The chain is built from TRBV20-1 and TRBJ2-1; TRBD2 matches at 7 bases. This CDR3 has 11 residues. CDR1 is DFQATT and CDR2 is SNEGSKA in the germline V gene (reference sequence). The DNA of the CDR3 is TGTGGCGCGGGAGAAAGGGTTGAGCAGTTCTTC. Amino acids: CGAGERVEQFF.

CDR3 coding DNA: TGCAGTGCTAGTAGGCTAGCGGGTGGCTGGGGCACAGATACGCAGTATTTT. Protein product: CSASRLAGGWGTDTQYF. The chain employs TRBV20-1 and TRBJ2-3, with TRBD2 identical over 8 bases. Germline CDR1 and CDR2: DFQATT and SNEGSKA (reference sequence). The CDR3 runs to 17 residues. The V segment lost 3 bases and the J segment 1 base; nucleotides outside the gene matches: 12.

The CDR3 DNA follows: TGTGCCAGCAGCCAAGAAGGGAATAGCGGGACAGATACGCAGTATTTT. Protein product: CASSQEGNSGTDTQYF. The gene calls are TRBV14 and TRBJ2-3; 7 bases are shared with TRBD2. V dropped 0 bases and J dropped 3; count of bases not matched to a gene: 6. CDR3 length equals 16 residues. The germline CDR1 and CDR2 sequences are SGHDN and FVKESK. The full variable domain, in which reference TRBV14 and TRBJ2-3 provide the parts outside the CDR3, is EAGVTQFPSHSVIEKGQTVTLRCDPISGHDNLYWYRRVMGKEIKFLLHFVKESKQDESGMPNNRFLAERTGGTYSTLKVQPAELEDSGVYFCASSQEGNSGTDTQYFGPGTRLTVL.

The chain is built from TRBV4-3 and TRBJ2-1, with 7 positions matching TRBD2. This CDR3 is 16 amino acids long. From germline, CDR1 is LGHNA and CDR2 YSLEER. V lost 1 base to trimming and J lost 6 bases; unmatched junction nucleotides: 9. In DNA, the CDR3 is TGCGCCAGCAGCCAAGGCGAGACGAGCGGGATCAATGAGCAGTTCTTC. The encoded protein is CASSQGETSGINEQFF.

This sequence joins TRBV28 and TRBJ2-4, with TRBD2 identical over 11 bases. Germline values: CDR1 MDHEN, CDR2 SYDVKM. V trimming: 5 bases; J trimming: 3 bases; junction bases outside the gene matches: 9. The CDR3 extends over 17 amino acids. CDR3 bases: TGTGCCAGCAGTCCCTCTCGACTAGCGGGAAGCAAAAACATTCAGTACTTC. Translating it yields CASSPSRLAGSKNIQYF.